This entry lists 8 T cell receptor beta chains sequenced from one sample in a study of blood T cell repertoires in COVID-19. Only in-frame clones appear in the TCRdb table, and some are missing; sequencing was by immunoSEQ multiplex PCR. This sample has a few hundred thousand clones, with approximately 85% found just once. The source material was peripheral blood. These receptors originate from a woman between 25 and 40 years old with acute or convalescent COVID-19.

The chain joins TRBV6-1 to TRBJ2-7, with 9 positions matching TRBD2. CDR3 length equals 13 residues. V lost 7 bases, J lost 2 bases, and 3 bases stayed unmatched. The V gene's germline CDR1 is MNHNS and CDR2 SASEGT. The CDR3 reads CASNLAGTYEQYF. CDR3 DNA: TGTGCCAGCAATCTAGCGGGAACCTACGAGCAGTACTTC.

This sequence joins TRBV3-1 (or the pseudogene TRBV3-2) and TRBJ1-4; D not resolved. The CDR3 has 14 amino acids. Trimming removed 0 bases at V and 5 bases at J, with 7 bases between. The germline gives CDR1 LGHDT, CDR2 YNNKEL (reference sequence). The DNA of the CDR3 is TGTGCCAGCAGCCAAGACCTGAGAAATGAAAAACTGTTTTTT. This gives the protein CASSQDLRNEKLFF.

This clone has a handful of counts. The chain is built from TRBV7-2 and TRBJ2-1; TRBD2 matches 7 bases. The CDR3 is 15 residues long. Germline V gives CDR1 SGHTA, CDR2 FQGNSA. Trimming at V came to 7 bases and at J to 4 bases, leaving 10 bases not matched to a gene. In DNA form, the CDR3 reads TGTGCCAGCACCCGGACTAGGGGAGCATACAATGAGCAGTTCTTC. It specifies CASTRTRGAYNEQFF.

The DNA for the CDR3 is TGTGCCAGCTCACCATCCGCAGGGGAAGATGGCTACACCTTC. Protein sequence: CASSPSAGEDGYTF. The chain couples TRBV18 to TRBJ1-2; possible D gene TRBD1, 6 bases. Per the germline V gene, CDR1 is KGHSH and CDR2 is LQKENI. This CDR3 is 14 amino acids long. Trimming left V 2 bases short and J 6 bases short, with 13 bases between.

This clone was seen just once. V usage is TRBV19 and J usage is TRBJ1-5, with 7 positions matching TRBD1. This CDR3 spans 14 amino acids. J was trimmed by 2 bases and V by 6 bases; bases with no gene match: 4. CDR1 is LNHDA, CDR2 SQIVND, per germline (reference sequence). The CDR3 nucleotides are TGTGCCAGTAGGACAGGGTATGGCAATCAGCCCCAGCATTTT. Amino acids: CASRTGYGNQPQHF. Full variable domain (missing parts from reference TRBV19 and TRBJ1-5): DGGITQSPKYLFRKEGQNVTLSCEQNLNHDAMYWYRQDPGQGLRLIYYSQIVNDFQKGDIAEGYSVSREKKESFPLTVTSAQKNPTAFYLCASRTGYGNQPQHFGDGTRLSIL.

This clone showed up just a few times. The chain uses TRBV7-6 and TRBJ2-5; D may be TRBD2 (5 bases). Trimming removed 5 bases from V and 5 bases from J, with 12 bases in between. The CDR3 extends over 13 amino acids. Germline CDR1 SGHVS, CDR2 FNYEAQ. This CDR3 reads CASSQVGGETQYF. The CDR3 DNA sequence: TGTGCCAGCAGCCAGGTCGGCGGGGAGACCCAGTACTTC. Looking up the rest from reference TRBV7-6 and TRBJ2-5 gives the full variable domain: GAGVSQSPRYKVTKRGQDVALRCDPISGHVSLYWYRQALGQGPEFLTYFNYEAQQDKSGLPNDRFSAERPEGSISTLTIQRTEQRDSAMYRCASSQVGGETQYFGPGTRLLVL.

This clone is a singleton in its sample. The CDR3 sequence is CASSFLRTYEQYF. The CDR3, as DNA: TGTGCCAGCAGTTTTTTGCGGACCTACGAGCAGTACTTC. This chain joins TRBV12-3 or TRBV12-4 and TRBJ2-7; D gene unclear. The CDR3 has 13 residues. Between the trimmed V and J ends, which lost 3 bases and 2 bases, there was a span of 8 bases.

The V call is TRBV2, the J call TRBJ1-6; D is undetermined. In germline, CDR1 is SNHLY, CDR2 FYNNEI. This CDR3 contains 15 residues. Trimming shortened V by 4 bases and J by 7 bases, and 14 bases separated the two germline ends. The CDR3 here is CASSGGGKINSPLHF. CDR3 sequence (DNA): TGTGCCAGCAGTGGGGGAGGGAAAATCAATTCACCCCTCCACTTT.